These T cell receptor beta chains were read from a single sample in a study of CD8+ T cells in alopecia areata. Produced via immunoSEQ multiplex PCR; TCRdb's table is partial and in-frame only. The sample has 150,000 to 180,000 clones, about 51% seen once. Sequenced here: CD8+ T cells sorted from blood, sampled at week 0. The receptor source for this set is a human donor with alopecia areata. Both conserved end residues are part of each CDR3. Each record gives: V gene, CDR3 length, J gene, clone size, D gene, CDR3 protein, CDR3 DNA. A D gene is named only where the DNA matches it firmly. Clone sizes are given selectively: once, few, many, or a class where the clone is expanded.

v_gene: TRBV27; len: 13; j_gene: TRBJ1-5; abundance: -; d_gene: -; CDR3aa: CASSLRGGQPQHF; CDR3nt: TGTGCCAGCAGTTTAAGGGGAGGTCAGCCCCAGCATTTT
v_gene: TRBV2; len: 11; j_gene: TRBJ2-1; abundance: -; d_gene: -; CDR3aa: CARLARGEQFF; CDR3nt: TGTGCCAGATTAGCTAGGGGTGAGCAGTTCTTC
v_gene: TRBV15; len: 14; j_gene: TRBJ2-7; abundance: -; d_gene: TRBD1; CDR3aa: CATSRGTGANEQYF; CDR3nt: TGTGCCACCAGCAGAGGGACAGGGGCGAACGAGCAGTACTTC
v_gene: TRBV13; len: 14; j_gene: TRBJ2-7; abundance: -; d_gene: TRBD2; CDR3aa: CASSFFGGEGEQYF; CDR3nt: TGTGCCAGCAGCTTTTTCGGAGGGGAGGGCGAGCAGTACTTC
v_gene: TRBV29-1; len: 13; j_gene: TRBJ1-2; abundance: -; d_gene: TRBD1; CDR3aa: CSVVSRGQQGYTF; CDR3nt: TGCAGCGTTGTTTCAAGGGGGCAGCAGGGCTACACCTTC
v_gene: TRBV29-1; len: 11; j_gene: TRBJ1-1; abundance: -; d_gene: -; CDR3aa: CSVEDAPEAFF; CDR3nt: TGCAGCGTTGAAGATGCCCCTGAAGCTTTCTTT
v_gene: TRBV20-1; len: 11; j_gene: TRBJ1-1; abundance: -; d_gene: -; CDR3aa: CSAEENTEAFF; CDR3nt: TGCAGTGCTGAAGAGAACACTGAAGCTTTCTTT
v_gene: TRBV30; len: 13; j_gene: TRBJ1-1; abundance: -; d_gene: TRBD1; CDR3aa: CAWNRGQNTEAFF; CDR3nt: TGTGCCTGGAATAGGGGGCAGAACACTGAAGCTTTCTTT
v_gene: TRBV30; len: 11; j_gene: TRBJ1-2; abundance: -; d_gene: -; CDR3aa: CAWSDTGGYTF; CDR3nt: TGTGCCTGGAGTGATACAGGCGGCTACACCTTC
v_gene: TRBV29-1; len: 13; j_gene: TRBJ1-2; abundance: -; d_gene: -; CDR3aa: CSVEGGATLGYTF; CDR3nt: TGCAGCGTCGAGGGTGGGGCCACGCTGGGCTACACCTTC
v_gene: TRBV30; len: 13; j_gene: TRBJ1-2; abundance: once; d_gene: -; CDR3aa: CAFNHGEFYGYTF; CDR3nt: TGTGCCTTCAACCATGGGGAATTCTATGGCTACACCTTC
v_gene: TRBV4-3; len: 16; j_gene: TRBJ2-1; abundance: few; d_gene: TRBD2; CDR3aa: CASSQDRAGVYNEQFF; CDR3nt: TGCGCCAGCAGCCAAGATAGAGCGGGAGTCTACAATGAGCAGTTCTTC
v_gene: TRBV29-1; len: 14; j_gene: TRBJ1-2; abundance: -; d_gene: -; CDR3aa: CSVEDSGFNYGYTF; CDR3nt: TGCAGCGTTGAAGATTCAGGGTTTAACTATGGCTACACCTTC
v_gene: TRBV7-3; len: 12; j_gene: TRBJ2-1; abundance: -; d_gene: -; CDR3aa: CASSPGSDEQFF; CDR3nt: TGTGCCAGCAGCCCAGGATCCGATGAGCAGTTCTTC
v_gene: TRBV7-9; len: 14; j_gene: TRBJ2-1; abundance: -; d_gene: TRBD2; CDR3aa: CASSDSTSDNEQFF; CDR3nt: TGTGCCAGCAGCGACTCGACTAGCGACAATGAGCAGTTCTTC
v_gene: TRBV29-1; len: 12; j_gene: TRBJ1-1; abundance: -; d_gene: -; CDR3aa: CSVGTSNTEAFF; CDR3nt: TGCAGCGTTGGTACGAGTAACACTGAAGCTTTCTTT
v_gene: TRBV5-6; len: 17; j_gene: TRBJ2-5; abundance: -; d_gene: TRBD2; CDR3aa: CASRKMGLAGYEETQYF; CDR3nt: TGTGCCAGCAGGAAAATGGGACTAGCGGGGTACGAGGAGACCCAGTACTTC
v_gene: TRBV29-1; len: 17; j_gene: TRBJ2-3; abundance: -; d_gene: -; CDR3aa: CSVEVRDTRILTDTQYF; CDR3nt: TGCAGCGTTGAAGTGCGGGACACAAGAATCTTAACAGATACGCAGTATTTT
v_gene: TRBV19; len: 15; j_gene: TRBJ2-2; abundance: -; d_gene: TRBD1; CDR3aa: CASMWDRENTGELFF; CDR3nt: TGTGCCAGTATGTGGGACAGGGAAAACACCGGGGAGCTGTTTTTT
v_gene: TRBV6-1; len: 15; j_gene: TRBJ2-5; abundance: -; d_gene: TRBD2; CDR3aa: CASSESGGQQETQYF; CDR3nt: TGTGCCAGCAGTGAATCGGGGGGTCAACAAGAGACCCAGTACTTC
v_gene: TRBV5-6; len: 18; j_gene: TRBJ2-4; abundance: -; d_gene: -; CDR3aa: CASSREFSGDGIGIIQYF; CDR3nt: TGTGCCAGCAGCCGCGAGTTTTCAGGGGACGGGATAGGGATCATTCAGTACTTC
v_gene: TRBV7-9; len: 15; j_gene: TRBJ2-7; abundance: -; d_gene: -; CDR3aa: CASSSSYGASYEQYF; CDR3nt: TGTGCCAGCAGCTCATCCTATGGGGCCAGCTACGAGCAGTACTTC
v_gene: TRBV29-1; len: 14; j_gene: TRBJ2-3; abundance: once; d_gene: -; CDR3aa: CSVEVLPNTDTQYF; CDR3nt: TGCAGCGTTGAAGTACTACCAAATACTGATACGCAGTATTTT
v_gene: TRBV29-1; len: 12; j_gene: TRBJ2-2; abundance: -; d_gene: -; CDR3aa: CSVDRGNRELFF; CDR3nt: TGCAGCGTTGACCGGGGGAACCGGGAGCTGTTTTTT
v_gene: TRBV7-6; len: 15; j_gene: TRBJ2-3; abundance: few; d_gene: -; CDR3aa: CASSLMLTRGDTQYF; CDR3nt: TGTGCCAGCAGCTTAATGCTGACCCGGGGAGATACGCAGTATTTT
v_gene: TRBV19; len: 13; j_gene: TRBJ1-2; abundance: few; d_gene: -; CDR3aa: CASSLVEGSGYTF; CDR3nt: TGTGCCAGTAGTTTGGTGGAGGGTTCTGGCTACACCTTC
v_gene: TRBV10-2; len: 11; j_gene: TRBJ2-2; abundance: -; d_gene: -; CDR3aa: CASTTAGELFF; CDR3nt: TGCGCCAGCACTACCGCCGGGGAGCTGTTTTTT
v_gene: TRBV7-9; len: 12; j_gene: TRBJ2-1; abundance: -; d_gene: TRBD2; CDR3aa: CASSWEGWEQFF; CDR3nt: TGTGCCAGCAGCTGGGAGGGGTGGGAGCAGTTCTTC
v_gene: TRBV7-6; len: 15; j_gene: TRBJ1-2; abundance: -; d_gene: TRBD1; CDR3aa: CASSRDRGMNYGYTF; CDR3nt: TGTGCCAGCAGCAGGGACAGGGGGATGAACTATGGCTACACCTTC
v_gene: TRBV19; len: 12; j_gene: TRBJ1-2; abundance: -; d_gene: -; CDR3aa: CASSIGGRGYTF; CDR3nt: TGTGCCAGTAGTATTGGGGGTCGCGGCTACACCTTC